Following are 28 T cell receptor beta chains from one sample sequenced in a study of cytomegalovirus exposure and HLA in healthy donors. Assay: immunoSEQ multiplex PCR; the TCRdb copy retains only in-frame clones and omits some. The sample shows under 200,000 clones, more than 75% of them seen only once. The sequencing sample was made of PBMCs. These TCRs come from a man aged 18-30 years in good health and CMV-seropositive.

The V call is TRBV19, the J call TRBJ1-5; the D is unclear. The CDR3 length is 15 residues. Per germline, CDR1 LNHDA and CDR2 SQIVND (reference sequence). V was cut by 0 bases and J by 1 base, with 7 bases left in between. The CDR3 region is CASSIDPLSNQPQHF. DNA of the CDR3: TGTGCCAGTAGTATAGATCCCCTGAGCAATCAGCCCCAGCATTTT.

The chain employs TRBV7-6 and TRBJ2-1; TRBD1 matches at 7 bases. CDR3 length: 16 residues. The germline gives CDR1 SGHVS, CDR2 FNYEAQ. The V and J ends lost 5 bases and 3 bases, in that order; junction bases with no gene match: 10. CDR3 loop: CASSPIGGGDYNEQFF. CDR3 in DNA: TGTGCCAGCAGCCCCATAGGGGGCGGAGACTACAATGAGCAGTTCTTC.

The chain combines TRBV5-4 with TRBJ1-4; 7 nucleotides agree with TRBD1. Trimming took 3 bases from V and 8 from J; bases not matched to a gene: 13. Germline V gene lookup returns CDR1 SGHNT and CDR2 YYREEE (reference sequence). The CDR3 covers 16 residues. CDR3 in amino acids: CASSYGVGGQHEKLFF. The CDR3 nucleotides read TGTGCCAGCAGCTATGGGGTAGGGGGACAGCACGAAAAACTGTTTTTT.

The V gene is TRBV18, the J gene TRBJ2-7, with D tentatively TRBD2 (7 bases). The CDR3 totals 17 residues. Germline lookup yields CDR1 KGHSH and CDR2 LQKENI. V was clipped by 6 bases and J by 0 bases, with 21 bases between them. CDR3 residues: CASSRQGGDPFSYEQYF. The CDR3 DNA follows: TGTGCCAGCTCCCGTCAAGGGGGGGACCCCTTCTCCTACGAGCAGTACTTC.

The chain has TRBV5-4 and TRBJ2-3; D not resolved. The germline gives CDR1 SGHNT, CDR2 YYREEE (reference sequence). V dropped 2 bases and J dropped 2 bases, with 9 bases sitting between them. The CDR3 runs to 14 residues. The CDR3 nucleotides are TGTGCCAGCAGCTTACAGAGACACACAGATACGCAGTATTTT. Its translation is CASSLQRHTDTQYF.

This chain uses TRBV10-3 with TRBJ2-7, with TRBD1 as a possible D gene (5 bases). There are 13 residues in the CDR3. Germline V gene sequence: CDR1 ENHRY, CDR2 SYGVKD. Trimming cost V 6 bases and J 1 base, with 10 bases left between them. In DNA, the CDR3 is TGTGCCATCAGCCCACAGGTTTCCTACGAGCAGTACTTC. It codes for CAISPQVSYEQYF.

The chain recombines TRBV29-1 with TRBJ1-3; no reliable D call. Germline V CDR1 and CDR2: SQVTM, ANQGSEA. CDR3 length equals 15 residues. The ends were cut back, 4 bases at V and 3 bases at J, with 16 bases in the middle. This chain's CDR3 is CSVVDGIQHGNTIYF. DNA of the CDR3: TGCAGCGTTGTGGACGGGATCCAGCATGGAAACACCATATATTTT.

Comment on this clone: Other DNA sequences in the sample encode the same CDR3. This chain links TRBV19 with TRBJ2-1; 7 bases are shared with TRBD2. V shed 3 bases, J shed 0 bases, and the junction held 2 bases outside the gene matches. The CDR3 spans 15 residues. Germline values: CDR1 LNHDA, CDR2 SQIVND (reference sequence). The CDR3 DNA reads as TGTGCCAGTAGTATGGGGGGGAGCTCCTACAATGAGCAGTTCTTC. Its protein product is CASSMGGSSYNEQFF.

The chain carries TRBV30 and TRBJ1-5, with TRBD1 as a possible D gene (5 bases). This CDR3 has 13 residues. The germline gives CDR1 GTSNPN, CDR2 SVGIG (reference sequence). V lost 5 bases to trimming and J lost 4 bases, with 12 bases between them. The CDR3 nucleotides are TGTGCCTGGGGGACTGAGGGGAATCAGCCCCAGCATTTT. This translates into CAWGTEGNQPQHF.

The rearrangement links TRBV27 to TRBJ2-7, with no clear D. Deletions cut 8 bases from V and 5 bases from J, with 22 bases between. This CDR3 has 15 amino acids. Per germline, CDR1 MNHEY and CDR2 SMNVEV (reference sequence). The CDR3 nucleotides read TGTGCCAGCTTCGACATCCTGAATCCCAACCACGAGCAGTACTTC. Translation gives CASFDILNPNHEQYF.

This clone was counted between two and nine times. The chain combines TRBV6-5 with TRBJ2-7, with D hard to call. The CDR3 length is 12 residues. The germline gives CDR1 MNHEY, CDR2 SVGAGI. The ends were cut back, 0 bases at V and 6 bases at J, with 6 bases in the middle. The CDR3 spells CASSYSLGEQYF. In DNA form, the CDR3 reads TGTGCCAGCAGTTACTCCCTAGGCGAGCAGTACTTC.

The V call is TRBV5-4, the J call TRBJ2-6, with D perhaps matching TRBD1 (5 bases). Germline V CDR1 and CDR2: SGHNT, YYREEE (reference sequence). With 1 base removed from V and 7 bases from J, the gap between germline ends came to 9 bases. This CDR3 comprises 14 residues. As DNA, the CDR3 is TGTGCCAGCAGCTTGTCCCAGGGAGCCAACGTCCTGACTTTC. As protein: CASSLSQGANVLTF. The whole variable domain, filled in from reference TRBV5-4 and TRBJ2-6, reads ETGVTQSPTHLIKTRGQQVTLRCSSQSGHNTVSWYQQALGQGPQFIFQYYREEENGRGNFPPRFSGLQFPNYSSELNVNALELDDSALYLCASSLSQGANVLTFGAGSRLTVL.

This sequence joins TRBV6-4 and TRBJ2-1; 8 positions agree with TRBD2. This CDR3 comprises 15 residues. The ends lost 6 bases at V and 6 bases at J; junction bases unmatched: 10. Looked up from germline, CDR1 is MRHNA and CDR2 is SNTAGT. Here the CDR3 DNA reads TGTGCCAGCAGCCGCGGACTAGCAGACCTCAATGAGCAGTTCTTC. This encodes CASSRGLADLNEQFF.

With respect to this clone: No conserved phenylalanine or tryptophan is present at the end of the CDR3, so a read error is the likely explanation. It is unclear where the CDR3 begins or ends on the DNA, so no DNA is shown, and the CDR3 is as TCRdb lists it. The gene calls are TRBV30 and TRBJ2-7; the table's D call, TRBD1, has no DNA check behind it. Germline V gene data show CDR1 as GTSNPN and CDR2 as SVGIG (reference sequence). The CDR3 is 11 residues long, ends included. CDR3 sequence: CAWSKRGTTYL.

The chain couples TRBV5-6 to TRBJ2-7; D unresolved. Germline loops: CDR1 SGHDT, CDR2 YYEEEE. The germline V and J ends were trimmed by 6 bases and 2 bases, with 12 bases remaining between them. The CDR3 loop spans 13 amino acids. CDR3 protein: CASTPSVPYEQYF. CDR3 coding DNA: TGTGCCAGCACTCCCTCGGTACCCTACGAGCAGTACTTC.

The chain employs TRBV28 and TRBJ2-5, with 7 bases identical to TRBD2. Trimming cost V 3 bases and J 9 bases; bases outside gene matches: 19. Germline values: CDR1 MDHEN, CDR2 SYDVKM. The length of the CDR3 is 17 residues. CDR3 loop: CASSFPVGREGFLAQYF. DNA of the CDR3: TGTGCCAGCAGTTTCCCTGTGGGCAGGGAGGGATTTTTGGCCCAGTACTTC.

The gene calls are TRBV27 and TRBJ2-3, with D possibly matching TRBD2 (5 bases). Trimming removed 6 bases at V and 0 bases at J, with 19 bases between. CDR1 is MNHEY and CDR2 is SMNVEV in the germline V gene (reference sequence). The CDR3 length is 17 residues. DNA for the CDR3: TGTGCCAGCAGATTCCGGCAGGCTAGCTCTAGCACAGATACGCAGTATTTT. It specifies CASRFRQASSSTDTQYF.

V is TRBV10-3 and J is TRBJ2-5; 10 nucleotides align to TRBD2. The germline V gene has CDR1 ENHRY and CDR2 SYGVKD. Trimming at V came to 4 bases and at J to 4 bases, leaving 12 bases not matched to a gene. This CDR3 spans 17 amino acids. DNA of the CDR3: TGTGCCATCAGTGGCAGAGTAGCGGGAGGTGGCGGAGAGACCCAGTACTTC. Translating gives CAISGRVAGGGGETQYF.

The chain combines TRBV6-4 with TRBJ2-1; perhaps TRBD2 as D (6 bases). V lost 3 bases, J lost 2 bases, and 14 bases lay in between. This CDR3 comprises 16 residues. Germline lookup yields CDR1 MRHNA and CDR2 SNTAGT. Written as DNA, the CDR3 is TGTGCCAGCAGTGAGAGTAGGGACTGGGCCTACAATGAGCAGTTCTTC. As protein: CASSESRDWAYNEQFF.

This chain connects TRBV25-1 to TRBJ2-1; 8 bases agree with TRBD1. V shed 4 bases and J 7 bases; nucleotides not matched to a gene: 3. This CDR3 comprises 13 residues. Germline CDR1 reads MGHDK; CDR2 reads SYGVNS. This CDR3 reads CASSATGVNEQFF. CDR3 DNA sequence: TGTGCCAGCAGTGCGACAGGGGTAAATGAGCAGTTCTTC.

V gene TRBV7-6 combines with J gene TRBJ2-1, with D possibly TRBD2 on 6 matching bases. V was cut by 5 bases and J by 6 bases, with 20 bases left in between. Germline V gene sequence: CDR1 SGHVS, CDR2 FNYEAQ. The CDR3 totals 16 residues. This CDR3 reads CASSPSPAGIINEQFF. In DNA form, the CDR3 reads TGTGCCAGCAGCCCGTCTCCGGCGGGAATCATCAATGAGCAGTTCTTC.

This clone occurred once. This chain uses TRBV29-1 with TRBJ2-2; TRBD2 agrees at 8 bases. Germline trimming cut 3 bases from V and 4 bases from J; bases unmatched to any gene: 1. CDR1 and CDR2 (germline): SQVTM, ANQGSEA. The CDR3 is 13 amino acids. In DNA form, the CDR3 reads TGCAGCGTTGATCGGGGGGGCACCGGGGAGCTGTTTTTT. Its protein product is CSVDRGGTGELFF.

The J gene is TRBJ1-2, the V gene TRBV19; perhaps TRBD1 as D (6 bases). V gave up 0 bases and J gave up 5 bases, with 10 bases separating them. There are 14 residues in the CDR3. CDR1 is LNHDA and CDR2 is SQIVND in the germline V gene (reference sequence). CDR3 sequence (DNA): TGTGCCAGTAGTATAGAGCCCACAGGGTATGGCTACACCTTC. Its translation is CASSIEPTGYGYTF.

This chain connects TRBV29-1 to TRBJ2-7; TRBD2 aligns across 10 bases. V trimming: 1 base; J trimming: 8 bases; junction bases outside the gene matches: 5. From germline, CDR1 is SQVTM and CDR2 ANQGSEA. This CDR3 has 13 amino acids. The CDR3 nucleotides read TGCAGCGTTGAAGTTCTAGCGGGAGACAAGCAGTACTTC. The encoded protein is CSVEVLAGDKQYF.

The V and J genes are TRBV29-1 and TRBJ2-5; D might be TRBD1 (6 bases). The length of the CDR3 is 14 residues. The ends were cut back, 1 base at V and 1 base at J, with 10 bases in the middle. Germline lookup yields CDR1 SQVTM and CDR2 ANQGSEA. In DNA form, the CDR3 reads TGCAGCGTTGAAGGATGGGACACCCAAGAGACCCAGTACTTC. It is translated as CSVEGWDTQETQYF.

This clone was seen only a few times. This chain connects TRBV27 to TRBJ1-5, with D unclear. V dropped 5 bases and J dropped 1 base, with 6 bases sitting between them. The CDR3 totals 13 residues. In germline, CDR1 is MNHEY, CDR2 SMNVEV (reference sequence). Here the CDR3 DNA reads TGTGCCAGCAGTAGGAGAAGCAATCAGCCCCAGCATTTT. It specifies CASSRRSNQPQHF.

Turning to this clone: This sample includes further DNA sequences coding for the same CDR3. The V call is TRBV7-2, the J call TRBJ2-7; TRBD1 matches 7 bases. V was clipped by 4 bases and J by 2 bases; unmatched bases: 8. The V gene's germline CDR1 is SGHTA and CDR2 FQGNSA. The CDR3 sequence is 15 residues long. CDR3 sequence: CASSSRTGVPYEQYF. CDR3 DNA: TGTGCCAGCAGCTCCCGGACAGGCGTTCCCTACGAGCAGTACTTC.

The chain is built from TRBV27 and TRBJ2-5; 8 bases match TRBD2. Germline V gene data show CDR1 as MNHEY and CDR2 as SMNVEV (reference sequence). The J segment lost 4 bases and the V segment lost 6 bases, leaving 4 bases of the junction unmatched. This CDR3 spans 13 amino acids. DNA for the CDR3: TGTGCCAGCAGGGTAGCGGGACTAGAGACCCAGTACTTC. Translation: CASRVAGLETQYF.